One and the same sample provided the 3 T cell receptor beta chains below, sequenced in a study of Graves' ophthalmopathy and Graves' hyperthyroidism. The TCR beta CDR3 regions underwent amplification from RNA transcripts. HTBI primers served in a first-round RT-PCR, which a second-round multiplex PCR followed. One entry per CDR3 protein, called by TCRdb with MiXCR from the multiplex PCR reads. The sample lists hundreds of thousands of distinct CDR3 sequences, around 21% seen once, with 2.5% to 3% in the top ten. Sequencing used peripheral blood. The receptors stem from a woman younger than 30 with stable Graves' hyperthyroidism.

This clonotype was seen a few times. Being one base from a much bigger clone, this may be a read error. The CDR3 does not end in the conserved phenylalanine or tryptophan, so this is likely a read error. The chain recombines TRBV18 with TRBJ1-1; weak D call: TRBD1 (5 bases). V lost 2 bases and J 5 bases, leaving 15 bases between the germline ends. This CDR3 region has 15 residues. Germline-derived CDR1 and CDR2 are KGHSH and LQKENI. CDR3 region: CASSPSDSPTTEAFS. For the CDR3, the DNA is TGTGCCAGCTCACCATCCGACAGTCCTACGACTGAAGCTTTCTCT.

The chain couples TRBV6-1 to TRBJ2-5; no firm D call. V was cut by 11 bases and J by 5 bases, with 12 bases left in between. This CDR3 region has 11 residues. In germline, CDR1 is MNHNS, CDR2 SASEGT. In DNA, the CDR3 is TGTGCCGTCGTCGGCCAGGAGACCCAGTACTTC. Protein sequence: CAVVGQETQYF.

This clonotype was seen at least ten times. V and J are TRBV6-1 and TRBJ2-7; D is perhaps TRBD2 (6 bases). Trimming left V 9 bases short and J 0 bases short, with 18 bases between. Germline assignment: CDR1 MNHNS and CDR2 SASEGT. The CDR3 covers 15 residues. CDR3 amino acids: CASSGWLARSYEQYF. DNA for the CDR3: TGTGCCAGTTCAGGTTGGCTAGCGCGCTCCTACGAGCAGTACTTC.